Reported below is one T cell receptor (beta chain). What it binds is not known. Drawn from each donor were 8.5 to 10 milliliters of peripheral blood. Isolation of PBMCs gave at least 6.5 million cells per sample. These data originate in a study of blood T cells in healthy people across ages. Whole-study results and caveats: Older age went with lower TCR beta diversity per million T cells, in a roughly linear way.

V was clipped by 0 bases and J by 3 bases, with 6 bases between them. CDR1 is LGHDT, CDR2 YNNKEL, per germline (reference sequence). This CDR3 spans 15 amino acids. Combining a sample-barcoded 5' primer with a J-beta primer mix, a second PCR ran for roughly 7 to 11 cycles. CDR3-containing paired-end reads numbered at least 2.5 million in each sample. Via MiXCR, TCRdb re-called the 5' RACE reads, giving one row per CDR3 protein. The table includes some 860,000 distinct CDR3 sequences, roughly 50% detected once. The chain uses TRBV3-1 and TRBJ2-6; the D is unclear. The clonotype comes from a man in his forties in good health. The sequenced material came from blood. The CDR3 DNA reads as TGTGCCAGCAGCCAAGAGATCGTTGGGGCCAACGTCCTGACTTTC. Its protein product is CASSQEIVGANVLTF.